Here is one T cell receptor (beta chain) with its context. The CDR3 runs 15 residues. Trimming took off 1 base at V and 12 bases at J, with 19 bases between the two ends. In germline, CDR1 is LGHNA, CDR2 YSLEER. These data come from a study of T-cell reconstitution after alpha-beta-depleted transplantation in children. Preparing the TCRbeta library involved the use of unique molecular identifiers. TCRdb independently ran MiXCR on the PCR reads; one entry per CDR3 protein. The top ten hold roughly 5.4% of the sample, which has some 490,000 distinct CDR3 sequences, roughly an eighth seen once. This TCR was recovered from a human donor who donated a stem cell graft to a child with combined immunodeficiency. The chain carries TRBV4-3 and TRBJ2-1; TRBD1 is a possible D gene (5 bases). The source material was PBMCs from the stem cell graft donor, sampled from the stem cell graft. CDR3 amino acids: CASSQGLDGFRVQFF. Written as DNA, the CDR3 is TGCGCCAGCAGCCAAGGCCTAGACGGGTTCAGGGTGCAGTTCTTC.